The rows below give T cell receptor beta chains drawn from one sample of a study of shared clonotypes between healthy human individuals. Assay: immunoSEQ multiplex PCR; the TCRdb copy retains only in-frame clones and omits some. Here the sample spans around 2.3 million clones, 90% to 97% being singletons. The sample was naive CD4+ T cells sorted from blood. These TCRs come from a man aged 18 to 29 in good health. Each CDR3 is given with its conserved first and last residue. The D gene is left open where the match is weak. A row's size may be missing; if present it is once, few, many or a size class.

D gene: -
clone size: -
V gene: TRBV27
J gene: TRBJ1-5
CDR3 protein: CASSLAVGQPQHF
CDR3 DNA: TGTGCCAGCAGTTTGGCAGTAGGTCAGCCCCAGCATTTT

D gene: TRBD1
clone size: -
V gene: TRBV6-5
J gene: TRBJ2-7
CDR3 protein: CASRTAGQGAYEQYF
CDR3 DNA: TGTGCCAGCAGGACAGCGGGACAGGGCGCGTACGAGCAGTACTTC

D gene: -
clone size: -
V gene: TRBV29-1
J gene: TRBJ1-3
CDR3 protein: CSVSPSGVANTIYF
CDR3 DNA: TGCAGCGTCTCTCCCAGCGGGGTCGCAAACACCATATATTTT

D gene: TRBD2
clone size: once
V gene: TRBV30
J gene: TRBJ2-3
CDR3 protein: CAWTTSGGADTQYF
CDR3 DNA: TGTGCCTGGACTACTAGCGGGGGTGCGGATACGCAGTATTTT

D gene: -
clone size: -
V gene: TRBV4-1
J gene: TRBJ2-3
CDR3 protein: CASSPIRGGLDTQYF
CDR3 DNA: TGCGCCAGCAGCCCAATAAGGGGGGGATTGGATACGCAGTATTTT

D gene: TRBD1
clone size: -
V gene: TRBV9
J gene: TRBJ1-6
CDR3 protein: CASRQGFPNSPLHF
CDR3 DNA: TGTGCCAGCAGACAGGGGTTCCCCAATTCACCCCTCCACTTT

D gene: -
clone size: -
V gene: TRBV9
J gene: TRBJ1-5
CDR3 protein: CASSVLGSINQPQHF
CDR3 DNA: TGTGCCAGCAGCGTATTGGGGAGTATCAATCAGCCCCAGCATTTT

D gene: -
clone size: -
V gene: TRBV7-2
J gene: TRBJ1-1
CDR3 protein: CASSLVPGADTEAFF
CDR3 DNA: TGTGCCAGCAGCTTAGTGCCGGGGGCTGACACTGAAGCTTTCTTT

D gene: -
clone size: few
V gene: TRBV21-1
J gene: TRBJ1-6
CDR3 protein: CASKKSPLHF
CDR3 DNA: TGTGCCAGCAAGAAATCACCCCTCCACTTT

D gene: TRBD1
clone size: -
V gene: TRBV30
J gene: TRBJ1-1
CDR3 protein: CAWSPLDRVNTEAFF
CDR3 DNA: TGTGCCTGGAGTCCCCTGGACAGGGTGAACACTGAAGCTTTCTTT

D gene: TRBD2
clone size: -
V gene: TRBV5-5
J gene: TRBJ2-3
CDR3 protein: CASSYGTSGITDTQYF
CDR3 DNA: TGTGCCAGCAGTTATGGGACTAGCGGTATCACAGATACGCAGTATTTT

D gene: TRBD1
clone size: -
V gene: TRBV28
J gene: TRBJ2-7
CDR3 protein: CASSWDRPYEQYF
CDR3 DNA: TGTGCCAGCAGTTGGGACAGACCCTACGAGCAGTACTTC

D gene: -
clone size: -
V gene: TRBV10-3
J gene: TRBJ1-2
CDR3 protein: CAISESNSPYGYTF
CDR3 DNA: TGTGCCATCAGCGAGTCGAACAGCCCCTATGGCTACACCTTC

D gene: -
clone size: -
V gene: TRBV19
J gene: TRBJ1-6
CDR3 protein: CASSIDRGGAGNSPLHF
CDR3 DNA: TGTGCCAGTAGTATTGACCGTGGGGGGGCAGGTAATTCACCCCTCCACTTT

D gene: -
clone size: few
V gene: TRBV7-9
J gene: TRBJ1-1
CDR3 protein: CASSFQQRTGNTEAFF
CDR3 DNA: TGTGCCAGCAGCTTTCAGCAGCGGACGGGGAACACTGAAGCTTTCTTT

D gene: TRBD1
clone size: -
V gene: TRBV18
J gene: TRBJ1-2
CDR3 protein: CASSPGQGAGGYTF
CDR3 DNA: TGTGCCAGCTCACCAGGACAGGGCGCGGGAGGCTACACCTTC

D gene: -
clone size: -
V gene: TRBV5-1
J gene: TRBJ1-2
CDR3 protein: CASSPGELYGYTF
CDR3 DNA: TGCGCCAGCAGCCCGGGGGAGCTCTATGGCTACACCTTC

D gene: -
clone size: -
V gene: TRBV5-1
J gene: TRBJ2-1
CDR3 protein: CASNLRGMDEQFF
CDR3 DNA: TGCGCCAGCAACCTACGCGGAATGGATGAGCAGTTCTTC

D gene: TRBD2
clone size: once
V gene: TRBV9
J gene: TRBJ2-3
CDR3 protein: CASSAGGTTDTQYF
CDR3 DNA: TGTGCCAGCAGCGCGGGGGGTACCACAGATACGCAGTATTTT

D gene: -
clone size: -
V gene: TRBV6-6
J gene: TRBJ1-6
CDR3 protein: CASSAIRSYNSPLHF
CDR3 DNA: TGTGCCAGCAGTGCGATTCGCTCCTATAATTCACCCCTCCACTTT

D gene: TRBD1
clone size: -
V gene: TRBV6-5
J gene: TRBJ1-5
CDR3 protein: CASSGTGSNQPQHF
CDR3 DNA: TGTGCCAGCAGTGGGACAGGGAGCAATCAGCCCCAGCATTTT

D gene: -
clone size: -
V gene: TRBV10-3
J gene: TRBJ2-7
CDR3 protein: CAIGGRARYEQYF
CDR3 DNA: TGTGCCATCGGCGGCAGGGCTAGGTACGAGCAGTACTTC

D gene: -
clone size: -
V gene: TRBV7-7
J gene: TRBJ2-1
CDR3 protein: CASSLGLGGNNNEQFF
CDR3 DNA: TGTGCTAGCAGCTTAGGTCTTGGGGGGAACAACAATGAGCAGTTCTTC

D gene: -
clone size: -
V gene: TRBV30
J gene: TRBJ1-1
CDR3 protein: CAPAQEGTEAFF
CDR3 DNA: TGTGCACCCGCACAGGAGGGGACTGAAGCTTTCTTT

D gene: -
clone size: -
V gene: TRBV6-1
J gene: TRBJ1-2
CDR3 protein: CASSDRGQLAYGYTF
CDR3 DNA: TGTGCCAGCAGTGATCGCGGACAGCTAGCCTATGGCTACACCTTC

D gene: TRBD1
clone size: -
V gene: TRBV11-2
J gene: TRBJ2-7
CDR3 protein: CASRTDRAGEQYF
CDR3 DNA: TGTGCCAGCAGGACGGACAGGGCGGGCGAGCAGTACTTC

D gene: TRBD2
clone size: -
V gene: TRBV14
J gene: TRBJ2-5
CDR3 protein: CASSQDEQRGSTQYF
CDR3 DNA: TGTGCCAGCAGCCAAGATGAACAGCGGGGGTCGACCCAGTACTTC

D gene: TRBD1
clone size: -
V gene: TRBV5-1
J gene: TRBJ1-1
CDR3 protein: CASSTGTGNTEAFF
CDR3 DNA: TGCGCCAGCAGCACAGGGACAGGGAACACTGAAGCTTTCTTT

D gene: -
clone size: -
V gene: TRBV2
J gene: TRBJ2-7
CDR3 protein: CASMEGPSYEQYF
CDR3 DNA: TGTGCCAGCATGGAGGGTCCCTCCTACGAGCAGTACTTC

D gene: -
clone size: once
V gene: TRBV5-1
J gene: TRBJ2-1
CDR3 protein: CASSPEGRYNEQFF
CDR3 DNA: TGCGCCAGCAGCCCGGAGGGCCGTTACAATGAGCAGTTCTTC

D gene: TRBD1
clone size: -
V gene: TRBV27
J gene: TRBJ1-4
CDR3 protein: CASSLRLDRGNEKLFF
CDR3 DNA: TGTGCCAGCAGTTTGCGGTTGGACAGGGGCAATGAAAAACTGTTTTTT

D gene: TRBD1
clone size: -
V gene: TRBV30
J gene: TRBJ1-5
CDR3 protein: CAWSGGGRGTISPQHF
CDR3 DNA: TGTGCCTGGAGTGGAGGCGGCAGGGGGACAATCAGCCCCCAGCATTTT

D gene: -
clone size: -
V gene: TRBV10-3
J gene: TRBJ2-7
CDR3 protein: CATVTPGQTYEQYF
CDR3 DNA: TGTGCCACCGTGACCCCGGGGCAGACCTACGAGCAGTACTTC

D gene: TRBD2
clone size: -
V gene: TRBV5-1
J gene: TRBJ2-7
CDR3 protein: CASSSPPSGGSPYEQYF
CDR3 DNA: TGCGCCAGCAGCTCTCCCCCTAGCGGGGGGTCCCCCTACGAGCAGTACTTC

D gene: -
clone size: once
V gene: TRBV27
J gene: TRBJ2-7
CDR3 protein: CASSSQNYEQYF
CDR3 DNA: TGTGCCAGCAGTTCACAGAATTACGAGCAGTACTTC

D gene: -
clone size: -
V gene: TRBV9
J gene: TRBJ1-3
CDR3 protein: CASSAGLEQSGNTIYF
CDR3 DNA: TGTGCCAGCAGCGCCGGCCTAGAGCAATCTGGAAACACCATATATTTT

D gene: -
clone size: few
V gene: TRBV25-1
J gene: TRBJ2-7
CDR3 protein: CASSVWGSTTEQYF
CDR3 DNA: TGTGCCAGCAGTGTGTGGGGTAGCACTACCGAGCAGTACTTC

D gene: TRBD1
clone size: -
V gene: TRBV25-1
J gene: TRBJ2-5
CDR3 protein: CASSELRTGRQETQYF
CDR3 DNA: TGTGCCAGCAGTGAACTCAGGACAGGGAGGCAAGAGACCCAGTACTTC

D gene: -
clone size: -
V gene: TRBV7-3
J gene: TRBJ2-7
CDR3 protein: CASSLGTAYEQYF
CDR3 DNA: TGTGCCAGCAGCCTCGGGACTGCCTACGAGCAGTACTTC

D gene: -
clone size: -
V gene: TRBV19
J gene: TRBJ2-7
CDR3 protein: CASRDGPLGSYEQYF
CDR3 DNA: TGTGCCAGTAGGGACGGACCCCTAGGATCCTACGAGCAGTACTTC